These 7 T cell receptor beta chains were sequenced from one sample in a study of CD8+CD57+ T cells in acquired aplastic anemia. Sequenced patients had shown CD8+CD57+ cell expansion by flow cytometry. The use of genomic DNA as template underpinned the TCR beta VDJ and CDR3 profiling. TCRdb reprocessed the reads via MiXCR and lists one record per CDR3 protein. The sample shows about 180,000 distinct CDR3 sequences, 47% of them seen only once. Sequencing was performed on sorted CD4+, CD8+, or CD8+CD57+ T cells (not recorded which) from PBMCs. Receptor source: a human donor with aplastic anemia.

CDR3: CSARTDMNTEAFF. CDR3 sequence (DNA): TGCAGTGCCCGGACAGACATGAACACTGAAGCTTTCTTT. The chain is built from TRBV20-1 and TRBJ1-1, with a weak D call TRBD1 (6 bases). Germline values: CDR1 DFQATT, CDR2 SNEGSKA (reference sequence). Between the trimmed V and J ends, which lost 6 bases and 0 bases, there was a span of 11 bases. This CDR3 is built from 13 residues.

Concerning this clonotype itself: A much larger clone sits a single nucleotide away, making a read error possible. The V gene is TRBV5-1, the J gene TRBJ1-2; D might be TRBD1 (5 bases). The CDR3 length is 14 residues. Per germline, CDR1 SGHRS and CDR2 YFSETQ. CDR3 nucleotide sequence: TGCGCCAGCAGCCCCGGGACCGAAAACTATGGCCACACCTTC. Encoded protein: CASSPGTENYGHTF.

This clonotype has more than one count but fewer than ten. V and J are TRBV6-6 and TRBJ2-6; no definite D call. The V end was cut by 8 bases, the J end by 2 bases, with 16 bases between. Looked up from germline, CDR1 is MNHNY and CDR2 is SVGAGI (reference sequence). The CDR3 consists of 16 residues. The chain's CDR3 is CASGDLNTPGANVLTF. CDR3 sequence (DNA): TGTGCCAGCGGGGATTTAAATACCCCTGGGGCCAACGTCCTGACTTTC.

This chain uses TRBV20-1 with TRBJ1-5, with D unresolved. V was clipped by 4 bases and J by 3 bases, with 13 bases between them. Per germline, CDR1 DFQATT and CDR2 SNEGSKA (reference sequence). The CDR3 length is 14 residues. DNA of the CDR3: TGCAGTGCTATTTCGGTGGACTCCAATCAGCCCCAGCATTTT. This translates into CSAISVDSNQPQHF.

V is TRBV15 and J is TRBJ1-4; the D gene is possibly TRBD1 (5 bases). V lost 8 bases to trimming and J lost 4 bases, with 14 bases between them. Germline values: CDR1 LNHNV, CDR2 YYDKDF (reference sequence). The CDR3 contains 14 residues. In nucleotides, the CDR3 is TGTGCCACCTGCGAAAATCAGGGTAATGAAAAACTGTTTTTT. Its protein product is CATCENQGNEKLFF.

The chain combines TRBV7-9 with TRBJ2-7, with D possibly being TRBD1 (5 bases). Germline values: CDR1 SEHNR, CDR2 FQNEAQ (reference sequence). The ends were cut back, 4 bases at V and 4 bases at J, with 14 bases in the middle. The CDR3 runs 14 residues. This chain's CDR3 is CASSSYSRVYEQYF. The CDR3 nucleotides are TGTGCCAGCAGCTCATACTCCAGGGTTTACGAGCAGTACTTC.

This clonotype was seen just once. V is TRBV19 and J is TRBJ2-3, with D perhaps TRBD2 (6 bases). CDR3 length equals 14 residues. CDR1 LNHDA and CDR2 SQIVND come from the germline V gene (reference sequence). V was clipped by 8 bases and J by 0 bases, with 12 bases between them. This chain's CDR3 is CASGSGKSTDTQYF. CDR3 DNA sequence: TGTGCCAGTGGTAGCGGAAAGAGCACAGATACGCAGTATTTT.